The entry below gives a single T cell receptor (beta chain) sequence along with its context. Its antigen specificity is not known. No much larger clonotype is one base removed from it; base qualities were not supplied. The immunoSEQ Assay was the method used to sequence TCRbeta CDR3 regions. After extraction, genomic DNA underwent amplification by bias-controlled multiplex PCR, followed by high-throughput sequencing. In the original analysis: To quantify the absolute abundance of every unique TCRbeta CDR3 region, sequences were collapsed and filtered. T cell fraction was estimated by normalizing TCRbeta template counts to usable DNA, which was measured by amplifying reference genes present in all nucleated cells. Repertoire TCRs were annotated as SARS-CoV-2-specific when V gene, CDR3 amino acid sequence and J gene were exactly matched to a known reactive TCR set. MIRA supplied the reference SARS-CoV-2 TCR set, which was filtered for enrichment in COVID-19-positive ImmuneCODE repertoires so that public or cross-reactive TCRs were removed. Based on the MIRA antigens, annotated TCRs were further analysed at the level of specific ORF or position within ORF. Breadth was defined as the number of annotated unique rearrangements divided by the total number of unique productive rearrangements, and depth was defined as the summed frequency of the annotated unique rearrangements. Group comparisons of TCR breadth used two-sided Wilcoxon rank-sum tests. TCRdb obtained this table from immuneACCESS and retained in-frame rearrangements with V and J assigned. These tables miss some clones; where compared with another copy, unresolved V genes account for less than half of the shortfall, and the remainder is unexplained. Clonal size and the V and J genes are those of that table, whereas D and trimming came from the DNA. The sample yields around 270,000 clones; roughly nine tenths were counted once. Less than 3% of the sample is in the top ten clones.

The sample's treatment or condition label, in plain terms: 15 to 20 received Ad26.COV2.S at low or high dose, single or two shots; about 5 received placebo; per-sample allocation not given. Repertoires of vaccine and placebo recipients were sequenced from samples taken on day 63 after the first injection. Between 29 July and 7 August 2020, Cohort 1b enrolled around 25 adults aged 18-55 years at one site in Boston, USA. As a vaccine, Ad26.COV2.S was a replication-incompetent adenovirus type 26 vector that expressed a prefusion-stabilized SARS-CoV-2 spike protein derived from the original Wuhan strain. The junction shows trimming of 2 bases on V and 4 bases on J, and the gene matches do not reach 4 bases of it. The germline V gene provides CDR1 MNHEY and CDR2 SVGEGT. Including cysteine and phenylalanine, the CDR3 has 15 amino acids. Solely the CDR3 DNA is kept, with 45 bases framed from the first base.

This sample was taken from a study of Ad26.COV2.S vaccination and SARS-CoV-2 variants (dated by TCRdb to the early 2020s). Concerning the study at large: Donors in the vaccine arm were drawn from COV1001, a multicentre, randomized, double-blind, placebo-controlled phase I-IIa trial testing Ad26.COV2.S in healthy adults. Dosing of Ad26.COV2.S was intramuscular, at either 5x10^10 or 1x10^11 viral particles, delivered as one shot or as two shots spaced 56 days apart. The specificity and breadth of SARS-CoV-2-reactive T cell receptors after Ad26.COV2.S vaccination were assessed by TCRbeta repertoire sequencing. A total of approximately 30 samples were included in the TCR-sequenced set, comprising 19 Ad26.COV2.S vaccine recipients, 5 placebo recipients and 8 SARS-CoV-2 convalescent individuals. Participants in the trial were split at random into five groups of five each, receiving low-dose or high-dose Ad26.COV2.S once or twice, or else placebo on both occasions. Investigators remained blinded to trial group allocation during experiments and outcome assessment. General conclusions and limits of the study: The authors noted that the TCR breadth and depth analyses may have underestimated total T cell responses. After vaccination, substantial breadth of spike-specific CD8+ and CD4+ T cell responses was reported. The study was not powered to compare responses between vaccine doses or regimens. Comparable non-spike TCR breadth was observed between vaccine and placebo recipients, consistent with only spike being contained in the vaccine. Compared with placebo recipients, Ad26.COV2.S recipients showed higher spike-specific TCR breadth (P = 0.0014).

Here the chain combines TRBV6-2 or TRBV6-3 and TRBJ2-2, and 7 bases in between align with TRBD1. This sequence was found in a person aged 18 to 65 who received the Ad26.COV2.S COVID-19 vaccine or a placebo. The material sequenced was peripheral blood, taken in a trial of Ad26.COV2.S vaccine versus placebo. The sequenced DNA: TGTGCCAGCAGTTACGAGGGGGCTCGCACCGGGGAGCTGTTTTTT. It is translated as CASSYEGARTGELFF.